The present T cell receptor beta chain was sequenced within a study of T cells in localized non-small cell lung cancer. Overall study results and limits: The study linked higher blood T cell density to longer overall survival. Appearance in adjacent lung was seen for a median 57 of the top 100 tumor clones. Because only a single region of the tumor was sequenced, heterogeneity remains possible.

As concerns this clone: No antigen is known for it.

The table came from immunoSEQ multiplex PCR; TCRdb's copy has only in-frame clones and leaves some out. This sample has around 25,000 clones, with about nine tenths found just once. CDR1 and CDR2 (germline): SNHLY, FYNNEI. CDR3 size: 14 residues. Trimming stripped 4 bases from V and 3 bases from J, with 12 bases between. The TCR was taken from a man aged 35 to 69 with stage I squamous cell lung carcinoma. This chain joins TRBV2 and TRBJ1-1; a weak D match, TRBD1 (6 bases). The sample consisted of peripheral blood, taken before any cancer treatment. This CDR3 is CASSGTTGYTEAFF. The CDR3 region has the DNA TGTGCCAGCAGTGGTACTACAGGGTACACTGAAGCTTTCTTT.